The T cell receptor (beta chain) under discussion was sequenced for a study of beta chain features in type 1 diabetes. V shed 0 bases and J 7 bases; nucleotides not matched to a gene: 4. The germline V gene has CDR1 MNHEY and CDR2 SVGAGI. The CDR3 length is 14 residues. The authors obtained over 95% purity in all sorted populations. Study outcomes and limitations: PCR could preferentially amplify shorter templates, alike in patients and controls.

Expressed TCRB transcripts got sequenced, as all isolated RNA was reverse transcribed. About 3.57 million reads were obtained on average from naive, central memory and regulatory T cell samples. Produced via immunoSEQ multiplex PCR; TCRdb's table is partial and in-frame only. The sample has about 620,000 clones; less than 20% are singletons. In regard to this clone: The antigen is not known.

Sequencing was done on a sample of naive CD4+ T cells from blood. The chain combines TRBV6-5 with TRBJ1-2; 8 bases align to TRBD1. The sequence derives from a man younger than 35 in good health. CDR3 coding DNA: TGTGCCAGCAGTTACTCGACAGGGGTCCGTGGCTACACCTTC. This translates into CASSYSTGVRGYTF.